The T cell receptor (beta chain) under discussion was sequenced for a study of blood T cell repertoires in COVID-19. Allocation to cohorts depended on clinical history reported by the participants. Each recovered donor of Cohort 3 presented with two negative PCRs, clearance, or symptom resolution. CDR3 length: 13 amino acids. Germline trimming cut 8 bases from V and 4 bases from J; bases unmatched to any gene: 4. Germline-derived CDR1 and CDR2 are MDHEN and SYDVKM. Original data processing: Amplification of reference gene primers provided the estimated nucleated cell counts. Using immunoSEQ multiplex PCR, the repertoire was profiled, and TCRdb retains in-frame clones only, with some absent. That table furnishes V, J and clone size, whereas the DNA furnished D and trimming. The sample consists of 250,000 to 300,000 clones, approximately 84% of them appearing once.

Material for sequencing was PBMCs or T cells enriched from blood (not recorded which). The gene calls are TRBV28 and TRBJ1-4, with 7 bases fitting TRBD1. This clonotype was sampled from a young man who had recovered from COVID-19. CDR3 sequence reads: CASGTAVNEKLFF. The CDR3 DNA sequence: TGTGCCAGCGGGACAGCCGTTAATGAAAAACTGTTTTTT.